This T cell receptor (beta chain) was observed in a study of response to subunit inactivated influenza vaccine (dated by TCRdb to between 2017 and 2018). Regarding the complete study: The study used deep quantitative T cell receptor repertoire profiling to track responses to a trivalent subunit inactivated influenza vaccine.

Libraries were made using RT-PCR. TCRdb shows the sequencer as Illumina HiSeq 2500. The raw public reads went through TCRdb reprocessing: fastp at Q25, MiXCR clone calling, in-frame beta chains kept. Here each entry gathers all rows of one CDR3 protein and keeps the most common genes and DNA. The sample table holds about 520,000 distinct CDR3 sequences, of which under 8.5% were seen once. The ten largest clones represent under 15% of the sample. Study-wide conclusions, independent of this receptor: The authors suggested that each seasonal influenza vaccination may recruit only a limited number of new T cells.

Reading from cysteine to phenylalanine, the CDR3 counts 15 amino acids. Of the read, only the CDR3 DNA is kept; its 45 bases are in frame from base 1. The germline V gene provides CDR1 WSHSY and CDR2 SAAADI. After removal of 7 bases from V and 3 bases from J, the junction retains 6 bases not matched to a gene. In regard to this clonotype: No cognate antigen has been identified for it. Per-nucleotide qualities are absent, and no much larger clonotype sits a single base away.

The rearranged segments are TRBV10-2 and TRBJ2-3; a stretch of 11 junction bases matches TRBD1. The sequences come from PBMCs from blood, collected around 25 months after vaccination. This TCR derives from a man aged 45 to 70 who received an inactivated influenza vaccine. Donor details come from another sample of the same person, matched by shared clones. The CDR3 region reads CASITGTGGTDTQYF. Here is the DNA: TGCGCCAGCATTACCGGGACAGGGGGGACAGATACGCAGTATTTT.